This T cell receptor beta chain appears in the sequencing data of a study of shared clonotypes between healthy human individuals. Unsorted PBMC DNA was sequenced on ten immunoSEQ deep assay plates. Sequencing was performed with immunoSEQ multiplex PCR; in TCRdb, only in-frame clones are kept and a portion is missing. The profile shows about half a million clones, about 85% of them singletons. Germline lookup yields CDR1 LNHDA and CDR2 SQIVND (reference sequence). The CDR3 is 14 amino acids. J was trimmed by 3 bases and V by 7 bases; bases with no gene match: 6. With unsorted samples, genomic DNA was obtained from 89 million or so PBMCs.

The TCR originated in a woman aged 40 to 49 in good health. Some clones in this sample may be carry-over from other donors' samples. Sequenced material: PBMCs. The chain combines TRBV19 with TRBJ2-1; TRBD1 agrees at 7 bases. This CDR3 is CASKNRDSYNEQFF. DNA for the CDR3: TGTGCCAGTAAAAACCGGGACAGCTACAATGAGCAGTTCTTC.